The rows below give T cell receptor beta chains drawn from one sample of a study of T cell responses to AZD1222 COVID-19 vaccine. The repertoire was sequenced with immunoSEQ multiplex PCR; TCRdb's copy has only in-frame clones and lacks some. The sample consists of more than 85,000 clones, approximately 88% of them appearing once. The sample in question was peripheral blood, obtained on day 0 of AZD1222 vaccination. All receptors derive from an adult in good health. Both conserved end residues are part of each CDR3. Each record gives: V gene, J gene, D gene, clone size, CDR3 DNA, CDR3 protein. D genes are given only for firm matches. Not every row has a clone size; where given, it reads once, few, many or a size class.

V: TRBV29-1; J: TRBJ2-3; D: -; size: -; DNA: TGCAGCGTCGCAGGGGACTTGGGGAGAGATACGCAGTATTTT; CDR3: CSVAGDLGRDTQYF
V: TRBV28; J: TRBJ1-1; D: -; size: -; DNA: TGTGCCAGCAGTCCCCTCCGGACGCTGAACACTGAAGCTTTCTTT; CDR3: CASSPLRTLNTEAFF
V: TRBV7-9; J: TRBJ1-4; D: -; size: -; DNA: TGTGCCAGCAGCTTACAACTGACTAATGAAAAACTGTTTTTT; CDR3: CASSLQLTNEKLFF
V: TRBV7-8; J: TRBJ1-6; D: -; size: -; DNA: TGTGCCAGCAGCCCCCCCCATCGGATAAGCTCCTATAATTCACCCCTCCACTTT; CDR3: CASSPPHRISSYNSPLHF
V: TRBV19; J: TRBJ2-7; D: -; size: few; DNA: TGTGCCAGTAGTTCCCAGGGGATAGGGGAGCAGTACTTC; CDR3: CASSSQGIGEQYF
V: TRBV27; J: TRBJ1-2; D: -; size: -; DNA: TGTGCCAGCAGTTTGGCAGGGTGGGACTATGGCTACACCTTC; CDR3: CASSLAGWDYGYTF
V: TRBV6-2/TRBV6-3; J: TRBJ1-5; D: TRBD1; size: -; DNA: TGTGCCAGCAGTTACAACAGGGGCAGGCTCTCTGTGAAGAATCAGCCCCAGCATTTT; CDR3: CASSYNRGRLSVKNQPQHF
V: TRBV3-1/TRBV3-2; J: TRBJ1-6; D: -; size: -; DNA: TGTGCCAGCAGCCAATTACCGGATTCCTATAATTCACCCCTCCACTTT; CDR3: CASSQLPDSYNSPLHF
V: TRBV7-2; J: TRBJ1-2; D: -; size: -; DNA: TGTGCCAGCAGCTTAGAATCAGGACAGATTTATGGCTACACCTTC; CDR3: CASSLESGQIYGYTF
V: TRBV2; J: TRBJ1-5; D: -; size: -; DNA: TGTGCCAGCAGTGGTGAGTTCAATCAGCCCCAGCATTTT; CDR3: CASSGEFNQPQHF
V: TRBV24-1; J: TRBJ1-2; D: -; size: -; DNA: TGTGCCACCAGTGATTCTAGGGTAGGCTACACCTTC; CDR3: CATSDSRVGYTF
V: TRBV4-1; J: TRBJ1-4; D: -; size: -; DNA: TGCGCCAGCAGCCAACCGGAGGGACGGCGAAATGAAAAACTGTTTTTT; CDR3: CASSQPEGRRNEKLFF
V: TRBV27; J: TRBJ1-2; D: -; size: -; DNA: TGTGCCAGCAGCGGGACACCAATAAGCTATGGCTACACCTTC; CDR3: CASSGTPISYGYTF
V: TRBV6-2/TRBV6-3; J: TRBJ1-5; D: TRBD1; size: -; DNA: TGTGCCAGCAGTTACTCCGGGACAGGGAATGCTGGTGGGAGCAATCAGCCCCAGCATTTT; CDR3: CASSYSGTGNAGGSNQPQHF
V: TRBV5-8; J: TRBJ2-7; D: -; size: -; DNA: TGTGCCAGCTTTGTTGGGTACGAGCAGTACTTC; CDR3: CASFVGYEQYF
V: TRBV27; J: TRBJ1-6; D: -; size: -; DNA: TGTGCCAGCAGTTCCCAGGACAGTACTGATTCACCCCTCCACTTT; CDR3: CASSSQDSTDSPLHF
V: TRBV6-2/TRBV6-3; J: TRBJ1-2; D: -; size: -; DNA: TGTGCCAGCAGTTTACTTCTTCGCTATGGCTACACCTTC; CDR3: CASSLLLRYGYTF
V: TRBV10-3; J: TRBJ1-1; D: -; size: few; DNA: TGTGCCATCAAGGCGCGAGGGTTTGACACTGAAGCTTTCTTT; CDR3: CAIKARGFDTEAFF
V: TRBV2; J: TRBJ1-2; D: TRBD1; size: -; DNA: TGTGCCAGTACTGGACAGGGGGCCTATGGCTACACCTTC; CDR3: CASTGQGAYGYTF
V: TRBV19; J: TRBJ2-1; D: -; size: -; DNA: TGTGCCAGTAGTATAGGCCCCCTAGAGCACAATGAGCAGTTCTTC; CDR3: CASSIGPLEHNEQFF
V: TRBV9; J: TRBJ1-1; D: -; size: -; DNA: TGTGCCAGCAGCGTAGGCCTCGGGGTCGGGGCTTTCTTT; CDR3: CASSVGLGVGAFF
V: TRBV7-2; J: TRBJ1-2; D: TRBD1; size: -; DNA: TGTGCCAGCAGCGACGACAGGGACTATGGCTACACCTTC; CDR3: CASSDDRDYGYTF
V: TRBV28; J: TRBJ2-2; D: TRBD1; size: -; DNA: TGTGCCAGCAGTTTGCCTCGACAGGGAAGTGGGAAAACCGGGGAGCTGTTTTTT; CDR3: CASSLPRQGSGKTGELFF
V: TRBV5-4; J: TRBJ1-1; D: -; size: -; DNA: TGTGCCAGCAGCTTCGGTCTCGATCAAAACACTGAAGCTTTCTTT; CDR3: CASSFGLDQNTEAFF
V: TRBV7-2; J: TRBJ2-6; D: -; size: -; DNA: TGTGCCAGCAGCTCGCGCTCCTCTGGGGCCAACGTCCTGACTTTC; CDR3: CASSSRSSGANVLTF
V: TRBV7-2; J: TRBJ1-2; D: TRBD1; size: -; DNA: TGTGCCAGCAGCGCCGACAGGGTGAGGGGCTACACCTTC; CDR3: CASSADRVRGYTF
V: TRBV2; J: TRBJ1-3; D: -; size: -; DNA: TGTGCCAGCAAGGTGGACACGGCCTCTGGAAACACCATATATTTT; CDR3: CASKVDTASGNTIYF
V: TRBV3-1/TRBV3-2; J: TRBJ1-1; D: -; size: -; DNA: TGTGCCAGCAGCCAAGGTGAGAACACTGAAGCTTTCTTT; CDR3: CASSQGENTEAFF
V: TRBV9; J: TRBJ1-4; D: -; size: -; DNA: TGTGCCAGCAGCGTAGCTACGGGTCTGAATGAAAAACTGTTTTTT; CDR3: CASSVATGLNEKLFF
V: TRBV7-2; J: TRBJ1-1; D: TRBD1; size: -; DNA: TGTGCCAGCAGCCCAGCGGTTGGGCAGGGGGCGGAGGCTTTCTTT; CDR3: CASSPAVGQGAEAFF
V: TRBV12-5; J: TRBJ2-3; D: -; size: -; DNA: TGTGCTAGTGGTTTGGGGACAGACACAGATACGCAGTATTTT; CDR3: CASGLGTDTDTQYF
V: TRBV4-2; J: TRBJ2-2; D: -; size: -; DNA: TGTGCCAGCAGCCGCCCGGGGCGCCTCAATATAGACGGGGAGCTGTTTTTT; CDR3: CASSRPGRLNIDGELFF
V: TRBV27; J: TRBJ2-1; D: -; size: -; DNA: TGTGCCAGCATGAGGAGGGGGGCGAATGAGCAGTTCTTC; CDR3: CASMRRGANEQFF
V: TRBV29-1; J: TRBJ2-7; D: -; size: -; DNA: TGCAGCGTTGTGGAGAGCTCCTACGAGCAGTACTTC; CDR3: CSVVESSYEQYF
V: TRBV6-1; J: TRBJ2-3; D: -; size: -; DNA: TGTGCCAGCAGTGGGCGACAGTCCTCTAGCACAGATACGCAGTATTTT; CDR3: CASSGRQSSSTDTQYF
V: TRBV27; J: TRBJ1-2; D: -; size: -; DNA: TGTGCCAGCAGTCCGAATGGGGGGGCAGCTAACTATGGCTACACCTTC; CDR3: CASSPNGGAANYGYTF
V: TRBV6-5; J: TRBJ1-2; D: -; size: -; DNA: TGTGCCAGCAGGGGCGACAACTATGGCTACACCTTC; CDR3: CASRGDNYGYTF
V: TRBV4-2; J: TRBJ2-2; D: -; size: -; DNA: TGTGCCAGCAGCCAAGTCGGTAGCCCATACACCGGGGAGCTGTTTTTT; CDR3: CASSQVGSPYTGELFF
V: TRBV24-1; J: TRBJ1-1; D: -; size: -; DNA: TGTGCCACCAGGGCGGGGGGCCGCGCTGAAGCTTTCTTT; CDR3: CATRAGGRAEAFF
V: TRBV4-3; J: TRBJ1-2; D: -; size: few; DNA: TGCGCCAGCAGCCCCGAAGGGGAGAACTATGGCTACACCTTC; CDR3: CASSPEGENYGYTF
V: TRBV18; J: TRBJ2-1; D: TRBD2; size: -; DNA: TGTGCCAGCTCACTAGGGACTAGCGGGAGAGCCTATGAGCAGTTCTTC; CDR3: CASSLGTSGRAYEQFF
V: TRBV6-2/TRBV6-3; J: TRBJ1-1; D: -; size: once; DNA: TGTGCCAGCAGTTACCCTGGGACTGTAGAAGCTTTCTTT; CDR3: CASSYPGTVEAFF
V: TRBV6-2/TRBV6-3; J: TRBJ1-1; D: TRBD1; size: -; DNA: TGTGCCAGCAGCTTGATGACAGGGGGGACTGAAGCTTTCTTT; CDR3: CASSLMTGGTEAFF
V: TRBV15; J: TRBJ1-4; D: -; size: -; DNA: TGTGCCACCAGCAGAGACTGGGAAGTAAATGAAAAACTGTTTTTT; CDR3: CATSRDWEVNEKLFF
V: TRBV18; J: TRBJ1-1; D: -; size: -; DNA: TGTGCCAGCTCACTCGGTCTCTCCACTGAAGCTTTCTTT; CDR3: CASSLGLSTEAFF
V: TRBV5-1; J: TRBJ1-5; D: TRBD1; size: -; DNA: TGCGCCAGCAGCCGATTAGGGACAGGGAAGGAGCCCCAGCATTTT; CDR3: CASSRLGTGKEPQHF
V: TRBV5-6; J: TRBJ2-3; D: TRBD1; size: -; DNA: TGTGCCAGCAGCTTGTCGACAGGGTGGGATACGCAGTATTTT; CDR3: CASSLSTGWDTQYF
V: TRBV20-1; J: TRBJ2-1; D: TRBD2; size: -; DNA: TGCAGTGCTAGTCGGGGGACTAGCGGGACCAATGAGCAGTTCTTC; CDR3: CSASRGTSGTNEQFF
V: TRBV27; J: TRBJ1-5; D: TRBD1; size: -; DNA: TGTGCCACTTCGACAGGGGGGAATCAGCCCCAGCATTTT; CDR3: CATSTGGNQPQHF
V: TRBV4-3; J: TRBJ2-3; D: TRBD2; size: -; DNA: TGCGCCAGCAGCCAAGAAGGTCTCGGGGGGACAGATACGCAGTATTTT; CDR3: CASSQEGLGGTDTQYF
V: TRBV7-2; J: TRBJ1-3; D: -; size: -; DNA: TGTGCCAGCAGCGCTCTGTCTGGAAACACCATATATTTT; CDR3: CASSALSGNTIYF
V: TRBV10-3; J: TRBJ1-1; D: -; size: -; DNA: TGTGCCATCAGTGTTGAGGGGCAGGGATACACTGAAGCTTTCTTT; CDR3: CAISVEGQGYTEAFF
V: TRBV5-5; J: TRBJ1-4; D: -; size: -; DNA: TGTGCCAGCAGCTGGGTGGTGGATGAAAAACTGTTTTTT; CDR3: CASSWVVDEKLFF
V: TRBV6-5; J: TRBJ1-5; D: -; size: -; DNA: TGTGCCAGCAGTACTAACAGGGATCAGCCCCAGCATTTT; CDR3: CASSTNRDQPQHF
V: TRBV4-3; J: TRBJ1-2; D: TRBD1; size: -; DNA: TGCGCCAGCAGCCAAGAAGGTGCCAGGGGGAACTATGGCTACACCTTC; CDR3: CASSQEGARGNYGYTF
V: TRBV6-5; J: TRBJ2-3; D: TRBD1; size: -; DNA: TGTGCCAGCAGGGGTCGGGACAGGAGACTAGATACGCAGTATTTT; CDR3: CASRGRDRRLDTQYF
V: TRBV5-1; J: TRBJ2-3; D: -; size: -; DNA: TGCGCCAGCAGCTCACCTCCCACAGATACGCAGTATTTT; CDR3: CASSSPPTDTQYF
V: TRBV7-3; J: TRBJ2-1; D: -; size: -; DNA: TGTGCCAGCAGCTCAACGACCGGGAGTTCGGTGTTCTTC; CDR3: CASSSTTGSSVFF
V: TRBV18; J: TRBJ2-3; D: -; size: -; DNA: TGTGCCAGCTCACCATCTTCCGGGCTCCTCGGCGCAGATACGCAGTATTTT; CDR3: CASSPSSGLLGADTQYF
V: TRBV6-5; J: TRBJ2-1; D: -; size: -; DNA: TGTGCCAGCAGTACCGGCAGCAATGAGCAGTTCTTC; CDR3: CASSTGSNEQFF